These 22 T cell receptor beta chains share one sample of origin, sequenced in a study of beta chain features in type 1 diabetes. The investigators reverse transcribed all of the isolated RNA, so they sequenced expressed TCRB transcripts. Sequenced by immunoSEQ multiplex PCR; TCRdb stores in-frame clones only, minus some. The table lists fewer than 250,000 clones, around an eighth of them singletons. The sequencing input was naive CD4+ T cells from blood. The source of these receptors is a middle-aged woman in good health.

This clone was found a few times. The rearrangement uses TRBV19 and TRBJ1-5; the D is unclear. This CDR3 spans 14 amino acids. V lost 6 bases and J lost 3, with 12 bases in between. Germline-derived CDR1 and CDR2 are LNHDA and SQIVND (reference sequence). The CDR3 sequence: CASSLALVNQPQHF. Written as DNA, the CDR3 is TGTGCCAGTAGCCTCGCGTTAGTCAATCAGCCCCAGCATTTT.

Here the CDR3 reads CASSQATPSSTRTDTQYF. The CDR3 coding sequence is TGCGCCAGCAGCCAAGCTACCCCCTCTAGCACCCGCACAGATACGCAGTATTTT. The V gene is TRBV4-3, the J gene TRBJ2-3; a possible D gene is TRBD2 (5 bases). Germline CDR1 LGHNA, CDR2 YSLEER. This CDR3 contains 18 residues. The germline V and J ends were trimmed by 1 base and 1 base, with 18 bases remaining between them.

This clone was seen more than once but under ten times. The chain joins TRBV5-1 to TRBJ2-2; 11 bases are a match to TRBD1. Germline CDR1 and CDR2: SGHRS and YFSETQ. The CDR3 extends over 15 amino acids. The V segment lost 4 bases and the J segment 6 bases; nucleotides outside the gene matches: 5. CDR3 bases: TGCGCCAGCAGCCTGGACAGGGGGCGGCCCGGGGAGCTGTTTTTT. Its protein is CASSLDRGRPGELFF. Variable domain in full (rest from reference TRBV5-1 and TRBJ2-2): KAGVTQTPRYLIKTRGQQVTLSCSPISGHRSVSWYQQTPGQGLQFLFEYFSETQRNKGNFPGRFSGRQFSNSRSEMNVSTLELGDSALYLCASSLDRGRPGELFFGEGSRLTVL.

A few counts support this clone. This chain joins TRBV14 and TRBJ1-1; D is ambiguous. The CDR3 sequence is 13 residues long. Germline CDR1 is SGHDN and CDR2 is FVKESK. The V and J ends lost 0 bases and 6 bases respectively, with 8 bases between them. Here the CDR3 DNA reads TGTGCCAGCAGCCAAGAATTGGGCTCTGAAGCTTTCTTT. It encodes CASSQELGSEAFF.

This chain joins TRBV7-2 and TRBJ2-3; D unresolved. Germline V gene data show CDR1 as SGHTA and CDR2 as FQGNSA. This CDR3 contains 13 residues. The V end was cut by 5 bases, the J end by 3 bases, with 9 bases between. The DNA for the CDR3 is TGTGCCAGCAGCCCAGGTCAGACAGATACGCAGTATTTT. Its translation: CASSPGQTDTQYF.

This sequence joins TRBV11-2 and TRBJ1-1, with no clear D. The CDR3 length is 13 residues. The germline V gene encodes CDR1 SGHAT and CDR2 FQNNGV. V was trimmed by 5 bases and J by 10 bases, leaving 17 bases between them. This CDR3 is CASSLRRAFLAFF. In DNA, the CDR3 is TGTGCCAGCAGCCTCCGGAGGGCTTTCTTAGCTTTCTTT.

CDR3 in DNA: TGCGCCAGCAGCATGGCCTTGGGACTGAATGACTATGGCTACACCTTC. Translated, it gives CASSMALGLNDYGYTF. J is TRBJ1-2 and V is TRBV5-1; a possible D gene is TRBD1 (5 bases). Germline V gene lookup returns CDR1 SGHRS and CDR2 YFSETQ. Trimming stripped 4 bases from V and 3 bases from J, with 19 bases between. This CDR3 comprises 16 residues.

The chain combines TRBV18 with TRBJ2-5; 8 positions match TRBD1. Losses at the gene ends were 3 bases for V and 1 base for J; bases not matched to a gene: 4. The CDR3 sequence is 15 residues long. From germline, CDR1 is KGHSH and CDR2 LQKENI. DNA of the CDR3: TGTGCCAGCTCACCCGCGACAGGGGTCCAAGAGACCCAGTACTTC. This gives the protein CASSPATGVQETQYF.

This clone was observed a handful of times. This chain joins TRBV7-2 and TRBJ2-1; 7 positions agree with TRBD2. The germline V gene has CDR1 SGHTA and CDR2 FQGNSA. V was clipped by 1 base and J by 1 base; unmatched bases: 4. This CDR3 is built from 16 residues. The CDR3 reads CASSLVASGSYNEQFF. The CDR3 bases are TGTGCCAGCAGCTTAGTAGCTAGCGGTTCCTACAATGAGCAGTTCTTC.

This clone was seen a few times. V gene TRBV27 combines with J gene TRBJ1-1, with D unresolved. Per the germline V gene, CDR1 is MNHEY and CDR2 is SMNVEV (reference sequence). V shed 4 bases and J shed 6 bases, with 12 bases lying between them. This CDR3 is 13 amino acids long. The CDR3 coding sequence is TGTGCCAGCAGTTCTCTAACGGTATCTGAAGCTTTCTTT. Translated, it gives CASSSLTVSEAFF.

The rearrangement joins TRBV7-2 to TRBJ2-5; 13 nucleotides agree with TRBD2. V shed 3 bases and J 5 bases; nucleotides not matched to a gene: 3. From germline, CDR1 is SGHTA and CDR2 FQGNSA. The CDR3 length is 15 residues. CDR3: CASSLRLAGGETQYF. DNA for the CDR3: TGTGCCAGCAGCTTGAGACTAGCGGGGGGCGAGACCCAGTACTTC.

The table lists this clone with a few counts. The junction shows a germline mismatch at one end, possibly a read error. The J gene is TRBJ2-2, the V gene TRBV7-7, with D possibly called TRBD1 or TRBD2 (5 bases each). CDR1 is SSHAT, CDR2 FNYEAQ, per germline (reference sequence). This CDR3 is 15 amino acids long. The CDR3 is CASSLGTGSTGELFF. The CDR3 coding sequence is TGTGCTAGCAGCTTAGGGACGGGGAGCACCGGGGAGCTGTTTTTT. Full variable domain (remainder filled in from reference TRBV7-7 and TRBJ2-2): GAGVSQSPRYKVTKRGQDVTLRCDPISSHATLYWYQQALGQGPEFLTYFNYEAQPDKSGLPSDRFSAERPEGSISTLTIQRTEQRDSAMYRCASSLGTGSTGELFFGEGSRLTVL.

The rearrangement joins TRBV10-3 to TRBJ2-5, with TRBD1 matching over 9 bases. The CDR3 covers 15 residues. The junction had 12 bases not matched to a gene; V was cut back by 6 bases and J by 7 bases. Germline V gene sequence: CDR1 ENHRY, CDR2 SYGVKD. The CDR3 protein is CAIRDPGTGLVTQYF. The CDR3 DNA reads TGTGCCATCAGAGATCCCGGGACAGGGTTGGTGACCCAGTACTTC.

This clone was recorded a few times. The chain recombines TRBV5-1 with TRBJ2-6, with D possibly being TRBD1 (6 bases). Trimming shortened V by 0 bases and J by 0 bases, and 10 bases separated the two germline ends. Per germline, CDR1 SGHRS and CDR2 YFSETQ. The CDR3 spans 17 residues. The CDR3 region is CASSLAQGHSGANVLTF. Here the CDR3 DNA reads TGCGCCAGCAGCTTGGCACAGGGCCACTCTGGGGCCAACGTCCTGACTTTC.

Remarks on this clone: Other DNA sequences in the sample encode the same CDR3. V is TRBV5-1 and J is TRBJ2-7, with D hard to call. V was shortened by 0 bases and J by 5 bases, with 12 bases between the two germline ends. The CDR3 extends over 14 amino acids. Germline CDR1 SGHRS, CDR2 YFSETQ. CDR3 DNA: TGCGCCAGCAGCTTGGGTCCGAATAGCAACGAGCAGTACTTC. Its protein is CASSLGPNSNEQYF.

This chain joins TRBV11-2 and TRBJ2-7; TRBD1 agrees at 7 bases. The CDR3 has 16 residues. Germline V gives CDR1 SGHAT, CDR2 FQNNGV. The V gene end was trimmed by 5 bases and the J gene end by 3 bases; junction bases not matched to a gene: 13. The CDR3 coding sequence is TGTGCCAGCAGCCGCGACAGGGCATCCTATCTCTACGAGCAGTACTTC. Protein product: CASSRDRASYLYEQYF.

The J gene is TRBJ1-2, the V gene TRBV7-9; unclear D gene. The germline V gene has CDR1 SEHNR and CDR2 FQNEAQ (reference sequence). The CDR3 loop spans 15 amino acids. Deletions cut 2 bases from V and 8 bases from J, with 18 bases between. The DNA of the CDR3 is TGTGCCAGCAGCTTATTACCGGGGAAGATGGGAGGCTACACCTTC. This translates into CASSLLPGKMGGYTF.

This clone turned up a few times. CDR3 bases: TGTGCCAGCAGCGTAGGGGCAGAAACCTCTGGCTACACCTTC. It codes for CASSVGAETSGYTF. This chain connects TRBV9 to TRBJ1-2; D is undetermined. Trimming shortened V by 0 bases and J by 7 bases, and 13 bases separated the two germline ends. Germline V lookup: CDR1 SGDLS, CDR2 YYNGEE. The CDR3 spans 14 residues. The whole variable domain, filled in from reference TRBV9 and TRBJ1-2, reads DSGVTQTPKHLITATGQRVTLRCSPRSGDLSVYWYQQSLDQGLQFLIQYYNGEERAKGNILERFSAQQFPDLHSELNLSSLELGDSALYFCASSVGAETSGYTFGSGTRLTVV.

This chain links TRBV7-9 with TRBJ2-7; D gene ambiguous. V lost 2 bases, J lost 1 base, and 12 bases lay in between. CDR3 length: 15 amino acids. The germline gives CDR1 SEHNR, CDR2 FQNEAQ (reference sequence). The CDR3 DNA is TGTGCCAGCAGCTTACCCAGTACCTCATCCTACGAGCAGTACTTC. It yields the protein CASSLPSTSSYEQYF.

The chain uses TRBV18 and TRBJ1-1; 7 bases line up with TRBD1. Per germline, CDR1 KGHSH and CDR2 LQKENI. The CDR3 length is 15 residues. After removal of 6 bases from V and 4 bases from J, the junction contained 11 bases not matched to a gene. This chain's CDR3 is CASSGAPGGFTEAFF. In nucleotides, the CDR3 is TGTGCCAGCTCCGGGGCCCCAGGGGGTTTCACTGAAGCTTTCTTT.

The chain recombines TRBV9 with TRBJ2-1; 15 bases agree with TRBD2. Germline assignment: CDR1 SGDLS and CDR2 YYNGEE. This CDR3 contains 16 residues. V trimming: 0 bases; J trimming: 9 bases; junction bases outside the gene matches: 4. The CDR3 sequence is CASSVGTSGGASEQFF. The CDR3 DNA is TGTGCCAGCAGCGTAGGGACTAGCGGGGGGGCGAGTGAGCAGTTCTTC.

Ten or more counts support this clone. This sequence joins TRBV29-1 and TRBJ1-2, with D perhaps TRBD1 (5 bases). Germline CDR1 and CDR2: SQVTM and ANQGSEA. The germline V and J ends were trimmed by 7 bases and 7 bases, with 10 bases remaining between them. CDR3 length equals 10 residues. The CDR3 region is CSGGEVGYTF. As DNA, the CDR3 is TGCAGCGGAGGGGAGGTTGGCTACACCTTC.